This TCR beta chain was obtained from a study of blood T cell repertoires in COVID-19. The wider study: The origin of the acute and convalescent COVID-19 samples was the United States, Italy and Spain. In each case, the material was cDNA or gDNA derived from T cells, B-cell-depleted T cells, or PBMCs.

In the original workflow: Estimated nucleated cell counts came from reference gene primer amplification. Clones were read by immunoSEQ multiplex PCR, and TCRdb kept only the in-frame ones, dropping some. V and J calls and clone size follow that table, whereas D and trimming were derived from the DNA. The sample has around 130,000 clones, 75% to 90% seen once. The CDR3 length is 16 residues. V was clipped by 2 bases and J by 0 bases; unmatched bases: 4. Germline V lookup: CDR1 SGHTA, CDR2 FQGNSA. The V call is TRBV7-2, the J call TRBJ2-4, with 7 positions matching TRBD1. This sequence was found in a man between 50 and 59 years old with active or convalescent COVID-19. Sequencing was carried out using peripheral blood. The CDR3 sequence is CASSLRDSVAKNIQYF. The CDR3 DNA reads TGTGCCAGCAGCTTAAGGGACAGCGTAGCCAAAAACATTCAGTACTTC.